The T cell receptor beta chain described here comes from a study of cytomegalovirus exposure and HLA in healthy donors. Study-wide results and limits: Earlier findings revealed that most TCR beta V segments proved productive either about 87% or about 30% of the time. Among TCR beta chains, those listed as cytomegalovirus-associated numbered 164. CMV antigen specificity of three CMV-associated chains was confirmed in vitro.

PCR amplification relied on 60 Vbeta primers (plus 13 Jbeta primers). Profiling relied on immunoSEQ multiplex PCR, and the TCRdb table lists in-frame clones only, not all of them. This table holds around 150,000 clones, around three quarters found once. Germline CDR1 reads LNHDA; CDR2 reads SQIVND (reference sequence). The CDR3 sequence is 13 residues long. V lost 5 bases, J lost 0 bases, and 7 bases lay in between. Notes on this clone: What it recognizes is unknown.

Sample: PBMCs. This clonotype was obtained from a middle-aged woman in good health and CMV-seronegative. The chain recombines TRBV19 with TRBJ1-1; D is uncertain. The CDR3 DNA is TGTGCCAGTAGTCCATCGGTGAACACTGAAGCTTTCTTT. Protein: CASSPSVNTEAFF.